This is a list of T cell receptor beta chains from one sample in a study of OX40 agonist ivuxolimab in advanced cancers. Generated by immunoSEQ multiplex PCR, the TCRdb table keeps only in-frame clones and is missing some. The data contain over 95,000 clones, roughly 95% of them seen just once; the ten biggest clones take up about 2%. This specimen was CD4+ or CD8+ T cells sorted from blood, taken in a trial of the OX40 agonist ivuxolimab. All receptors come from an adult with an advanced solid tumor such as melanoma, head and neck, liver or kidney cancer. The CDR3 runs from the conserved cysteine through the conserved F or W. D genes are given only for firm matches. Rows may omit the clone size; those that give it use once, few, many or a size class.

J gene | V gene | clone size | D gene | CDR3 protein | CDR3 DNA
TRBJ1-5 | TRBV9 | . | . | CASSVDSSNQPQHF | TGTGCCAGCAGCGTAGACAGTAGCAATCAGCCCCAGCATTTT
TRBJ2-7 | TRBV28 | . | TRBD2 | CASSFAGGPGEQYF | TGTGCCAGCAGTTTTGCGGGAGGGCCGGGCGAGCAGTACTTC
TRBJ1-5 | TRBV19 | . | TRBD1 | CASSFRDRGNQPQHF | TGTGCCAGTAGTTTTAGGGACAGGGGCAATCAGCCCCAGCATTTT
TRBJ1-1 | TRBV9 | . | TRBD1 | CASSSWGQGDTEAFF | TGTGCCAGCAGCTCATGGGGGCAGGGGGACACTGAAGCTTTCTTT
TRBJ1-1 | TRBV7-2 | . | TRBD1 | CASSLAGTGVEAFF | TGTGCCAGCAGCTTAGCGGGGACAGGGGTAGAAGCTTTCTTT
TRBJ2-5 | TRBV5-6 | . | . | CASSLWGSGETQYF | TGTGCCAGCAGCTTGTGGGGGTCGGGAGAGACCCAGTACTTC
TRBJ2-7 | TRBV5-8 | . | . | CASKGSSYEQYF | TGTGCCAGCAAGGGCAGCTCCTACGAGCAGTACTTC
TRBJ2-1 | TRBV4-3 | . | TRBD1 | CASSQDGPGTGYNEQFF | TGCGCCAGCAGCCAAGATGGACCCGGGACAGGTTACAATGAGCAGTTCTTC
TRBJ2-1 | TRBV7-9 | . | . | CASSLGRPEQFF | TGTGCCAGCAGCTTAGGGCGGCCTGAGCAGTTCTTC
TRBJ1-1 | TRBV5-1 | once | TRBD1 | CASTIRQGGTEAFF | TGCGCCAGCACAATAAGACAGGGAGGGACTGAAGCTTTCTTT
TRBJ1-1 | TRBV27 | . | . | CASSSYTLGRAEAFF | TGTGCCAGCAGTTCCTATACGTTAGGGAGGGCTGAAGCTTTCTTT
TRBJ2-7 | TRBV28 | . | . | CASWDSLNYEQYF | TGTGCCAGTTGGGACTCTCTAAACTACGAGCAGTACTTC
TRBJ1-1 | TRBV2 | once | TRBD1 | CASSSSPGQGTNTEAFF | TGTGCCAGCAGTTCGTCACCGGGACAGGGCACGAACACTGAAGCTTTCTTT
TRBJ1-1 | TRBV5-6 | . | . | CASSLFAGTEAFF | TGTGCCAGCAGCTTATTCGCCGGGACTGAAGCTTTCTTT
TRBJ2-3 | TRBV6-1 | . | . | CASSEPLGSGDTQYF | TGTGCCAGCAGTGAACCCTTGGGGTCAGGTGATACGCAGTATTTT
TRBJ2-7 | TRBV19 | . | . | CATLAGFEQYF | TGTGCCACCCTAGCAGGGTTCGAGCAGTACTTC
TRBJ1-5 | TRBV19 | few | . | CASSRETVFNQPQHF | TGTGCCAGTAGCCGTGAGACAGTTTTCAATCAGCCCCAGCATTTT
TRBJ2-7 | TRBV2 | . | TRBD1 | CASRGTVYEQYF | TGTGCCAGCAGGGGGACAGTCTACGAGCAGTACTTC
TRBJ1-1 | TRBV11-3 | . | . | CASSLSADGVTFF | TGTGCCAGCAGCTTAAGTGCGGACGGAGTAACTTTCTTT
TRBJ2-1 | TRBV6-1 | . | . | CASDSYNEQFF | TGTGCCAGTGACTCTTACAATGAGCAGTTCTTC
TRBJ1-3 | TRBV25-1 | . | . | CASTPGAGNTIYF | TGTGCCAGCACCCCTGGAGCTGGAAACACCATATATTTT
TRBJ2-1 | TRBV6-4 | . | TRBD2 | CASSHTSGGIYNEQFF | TGTGCCAGCAGTCATACTAGCGGGGGGATTTACAATGAGCAGTTCTTC
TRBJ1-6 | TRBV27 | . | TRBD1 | CASRGEEGPLHF | TGTGCCTCCAGGGGGGAAGAAGGGCCCCTCCACTTT
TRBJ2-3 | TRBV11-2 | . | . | CASSLIVDTQYF | TGTGCCAGCAGCTTAATCGTAGATACGCAGTATTTT
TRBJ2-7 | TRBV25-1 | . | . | CASSFQGYEQYF | TGTGCCAGCAGTTTCCAGGGGTACGAGCAGTACTTC
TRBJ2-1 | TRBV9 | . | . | CASSLEGLPKDEQFF | TGTGCCAGCAGCCTAGAAGGACTACCCAAGGATGAGCAGTTCTTC
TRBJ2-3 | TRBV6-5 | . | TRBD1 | CASSYSGTGGADTQYF | TGTGCCAGCAGTTACTCCGGGACAGGGGGTGCAGATACGCAGTATTTT
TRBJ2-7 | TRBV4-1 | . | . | CASSPHSPYEQYF | TGCGCCAGCAGCCCCCACTCTCCCTACGAGCAGTACTTC
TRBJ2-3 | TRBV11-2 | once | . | CASGRVSTDTQYF | TGTGCCAGCGGGCGGGTGAGCACAGATACGCAGTATTTT
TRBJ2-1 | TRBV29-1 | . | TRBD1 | CSAGGGTGNNEQFF | TGCAGCGCCGGGGGTGGGACAGGGAACAATGAGCAGTTCTTC
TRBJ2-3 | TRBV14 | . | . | CASSQDDAGTRTDTQYF | TGTGCCAGCAGCCAAGATGACGCCGGGACCCGCACAGATACGCAGTATTTT
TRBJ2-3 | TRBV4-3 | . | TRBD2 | CASSQEGGRAYTDTQYF | TGCGCCAGCAGCCAAGAAGGTGGGAGGGCCTATACAGATACGCAGTATTTT
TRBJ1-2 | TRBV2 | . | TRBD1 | CASSDGHRQGGYGYTF | TGTGCCAGCAGTGATGGACACCGACAGGGAGGCTATGGCTACACCTTC
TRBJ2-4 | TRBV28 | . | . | CASSFDSIRAKNIQYF | TGTGCCAGCAGTTTCGACAGCATTAGAGCCAAAAACATTCAGTACTTC
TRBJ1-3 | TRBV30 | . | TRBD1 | CAWKDRGTSGNTIYF | TGTGCCTGGAAGGACAGGGGTACCTCTGGAAACACCATATATTTT
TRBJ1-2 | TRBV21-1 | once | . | CASSDYRKDYGYTF | TGTGCCAGCAGCGACTACAGGAAGGACTATGGCTACACCTTC
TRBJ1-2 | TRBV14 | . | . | CASSQGAGASYGYTF | TGTGCCAGCAGCCAAGGAGCAGGAGCCAGCTATGGCTACACCTTC
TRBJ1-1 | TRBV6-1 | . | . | CASSELLGVNTEAFF | TGTGCCAGCAGCGAGCTCCTTGGGGTAAACACTGAAGCTTTCTTT
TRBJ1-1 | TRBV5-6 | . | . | CASSLRARSTEAFF | TGTGCCAGCAGCTTGCGGGCGCGGAGCACTGAAGCTTTCTTT
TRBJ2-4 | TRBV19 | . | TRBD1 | CASSISGQGGDIQYF | TGTGCCAGTAGTATTAGCGGACAGGGGGGAGACATTCAGTACTTC
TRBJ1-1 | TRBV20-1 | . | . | CSARGASEAFF | TGCAGTGCTAGGGGGGCCTCTGAAGCTTTCTTT
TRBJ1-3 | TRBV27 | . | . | CASSLRGAGNTIYF | TGTGCCAGCAGTTTAAGGGGTGCAGGAAACACCATATATTTT
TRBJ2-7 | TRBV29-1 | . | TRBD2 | CSVEGQAGEPYEQYF | TGCAGCGTAGAAGGACAAGCGGGGGAACCCTACGAGCAGTACTTC
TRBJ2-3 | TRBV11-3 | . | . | CASSAGTEPNTDTQYF | TGTGCCAGCAGCGCCGGGACGGAGCCAAACACAGATACGCAGTATTTT
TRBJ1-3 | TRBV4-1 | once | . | CASSQGSGNTIYF | TGCGCCAGCAGCCAAGGTTCTGGAAACACCATATATTTT
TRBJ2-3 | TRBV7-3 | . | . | CASSLIGSTDTQYF | TGTGCCAGCAGCTTAATAGGTAGCACAGATACGCAGTATTTT
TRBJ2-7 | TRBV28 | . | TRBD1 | CASSPSPGTGDEQYF | TGTGCCAGCAGTCCGTCCCCCGGGACAGGGGACGAGCAGTACTTC
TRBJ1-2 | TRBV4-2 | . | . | CASSPGDLDGYTF | TGTGCCAGCAGCCCAGGGGATTTGGATGGCTACACCTTC
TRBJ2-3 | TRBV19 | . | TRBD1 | CASSSGTVSTDTQYF | TGTGCCAGTAGCTCGGGGACAGTCAGCACAGATACGCAGTATTTT
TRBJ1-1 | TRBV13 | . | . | CASSSTGGLLKGNTEAFF | TGTGCCAGCAGCTCCACCGGGGGACTCCTGAAGGGGAACACTGAAGCTTTCTTT
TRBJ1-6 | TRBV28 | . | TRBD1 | CATTDRLGSPLHF | TGTGCCACCACGGACAGGTTAGGATCACCCCTCCACTTT
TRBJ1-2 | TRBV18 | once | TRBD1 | CASSLGGTGAYGYTF | TGTGCCAGCTCACTAGGAGGGACAGGGGCCTATGGCTACACCTTC
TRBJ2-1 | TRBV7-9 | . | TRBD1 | CASSPSRRGQANEQFF | TGTGCCAGCAGCCCCTCCCGAAGGGGACAGGCCAATGAGCAGTTCTTC
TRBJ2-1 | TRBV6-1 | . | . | CASSDRRGNEQFF | TGTGCCAGCAGTGACAGGCGGGGAAATGAGCAGTTCTTC
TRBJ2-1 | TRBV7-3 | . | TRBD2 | CASSPTSGGYNEQFF | TGTGCCAGCAGCCCTACTAGCGGGGGATACAATGAGCAGTTCTTC
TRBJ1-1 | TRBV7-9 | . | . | CASSLGLGAFF | TGTGCCAGCAGCTTAGGCCTGGGAGCTTTCTTT
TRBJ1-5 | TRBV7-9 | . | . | CASSLTGSNQPQHF | TGTGCCAGCAGCTTAACAGGATCCAATCAGCCCCAGCATTTT
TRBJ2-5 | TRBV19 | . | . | CASSIMGGRQETQYF | TGTGCCAGTAGTATCATGGGGGGCCGACAAGAGACCCAGTACTTC
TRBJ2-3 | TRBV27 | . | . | CASSWSGSTDTQYF | TGTGCCAGCAGTTGGAGCGGGAGCACAGATACGCAGTATTTT